The 19 T cell receptor beta chains below were found in one sample sequenced in a study of CD8 T cells in ankylosing spondylitis. Overall study results and limits: Blood from ankylosing spondylitis patients appeared to carry a characteristic roughly 8-variant TCR beta motif.

Their recognized antigens are unknown. Each CDR3 protein gets one entry after TCRdb re-called the 5' RACE reads with MiXCR. The data hold fewer than 500,000 distinct CDR3 sequences, with around 22% observed a single time. Sequenced input: blood, either unsorted or a sorted T cell fraction (not recorded which). The origin of the receptors is a male donor with ankylosing spondylitis.

V usage is TRBV3-1 and J usage is TRBJ2-1, with 7 bases that match TRBD2. Germline V lookup: CDR1 LGHDT, CDR2 YNNKEL (reference sequence). The junction had 11 bases not matched to a gene; V was cut back by 0 bases and J by 6 bases. The CDR3 loop spans 17 amino acids. CDR3 protein: CASSQDLVSGTTNEQFF. The CDR3 DNA reads TGTGCCAGCAGCCAAGATCTTGTGTCGGGGACTACCAATGAGCAGTTCTTC.

The chain combines TRBV14 with TRBJ2-7; D ambiguous. The length of the CDR3 is 14 residues. Trimming removed 4 bases from V and 6 bases from J, with 16 bases in between. Germline-derived CDR1 and CDR2 are SGHDN and FVKESK. The CDR3 region is CASSLRIMSGEQYF. CDR3 bases: TGTGCCAGCAGCCTAAGAATTATGTCTGGCGAGCAGTACTTC.

The CDR3 DNA sequence: TGCGCCTCCCAAGTCGCAGGCGCAACTAATGAAAAACTGTTTTTT. Encoded protein: CASQVAGATNEKLFF. V gene TRBV5-1 combines with J gene TRBJ1-4, with D uncertain. V lost 10 bases, J lost 0 bases, and 16 bases lay in between. Germline V lookup: CDR1 SGHRS, CDR2 YFSETQ. This CDR3 spans 15 amino acids.

This clonotype is a singleton in its sample. The chain couples TRBV28 to TRBJ2-1; TRBD1 might be the D (6 bases). Looked up from germline, CDR1 is MDHEN and CDR2 is SYDVKM. The CDR3 is 16 amino acids. Trimming shortened V by 1 base and J by 5 bases, and 15 bases separated the two germline ends. CDR3 sequence: CASSLSDRHLNNEQFF. DNA of the CDR3: TGTGCCAGCAGTTTATCCGACAGGCACCTCAACAATGAGCAGTTCTTC.

The chain uses TRBV27 and TRBJ1-5; D is ambiguous. The CDR3 covers 13 residues. Between the trimmed V and J ends, which lost 4 bases and 4 bases, there was a span of 8 bases. Germline CDR1 MNHEY, CDR2 SMNVEV (reference sequence). The CDR3 sequence: CASSYDTNQPQHF. In DNA, the CDR3 is TGTGCCAGCAGTTATGACACAAATCAGCCCCAGCATTTT.

The V and J genes are TRBV4-2 and TRBJ2-7; possibly TRBD2 for D (5 bases). The V end lost 0 bases, the J end lost 5 bases, and 14 bases lay between the germline ends. Per germline, CDR1 LGHNA and CDR2 YNFKEQ. CDR3 size: 15 residues. CDR3 bases: TGTGCCAGCAGCCAAGATCGGGGAGTTAGCCACGAGCAGTACTTC. Protein product: CASSQDRGVSHEQYF.

The chain recombines TRBV28 with TRBJ2-1, with D maybe TRBD1 (6 bases). Germline V lookup: CDR1 MDHEN, CDR2 SYDVKM. Trimming left V 9 bases short and J 12 bases short, with 15 bases between. CDR3 length equals 11 residues. This CDR3 is CASGLFRGQFF. The CDR3 DNA follows: TGTGCCAGTGGACTGTTCAGGGGGCAGTTCTTC.

The rearrangement links TRBV12-3 or TRBV12-4 to TRBJ2-6; no definite D call. V was clipped by 6 bases and J by 10 bases, with 16 bases between them. The length of the CDR3 is 14 residues. The CDR3 spells CASSRRVLQNVLTF. The DNA of the CDR3 is TGTGCCAGCAGCCGACGGGTTCTGCAAAACGTCCTGACTTTC.

The genes are TRBV7-3 and TRBJ2-3; D is possibly TRBD1 (6 bases). The ends were cut back, 1 base at V and 0 bases at J, with 11 bases in the middle. CDR1 is SGHTA and CDR2 is FQGTGA in the germline V gene. The CDR3 is 16 amino acids. The CDR3 nucleotides read TGTGCCAGCAGCTTAAGAGGACAGCCTAGCACAGATACGCAGTATTTT. Translating it yields CASSLRGQPSTDTQYF.

V and J are TRBV20-1 and TRBJ2-3; TRBD2 is a possible D gene (6 bases). The CDR3 is 12 residues long. V lost 4 bases to trimming and J lost 5 bases, with 10 bases between them. Germline loops: CDR1 DFQATT, CDR2 SNEGSKA (reference sequence). As DNA, the CDR3 is TGCAGTGCTAAAATAGCGGAAGATACGCAGTATTTT. Translation: CSAKIAEDTQYF.

The chain is built from TRBV20-1 and TRBJ2-7, with a possible D match to TRBD2 (6 bases). The germline CDR1 and CDR2 sequences are DFQATT and SNEGSKA (reference sequence). Trimming shortened V by 3 bases and J by 6 bases, and 24 bases separated the two germline ends. This CDR3 region has 16 residues. For the CDR3, the DNA is TGCAGTGCTAGCCCCGCGGGAACGGGACCGGGTGGCGAGCAGTACTTC. It codes for CSASPAGTGPGGEQYF.

The rearrangement links TRBV6-1 to TRBJ2-7; 15 bases agree with TRBD2. V lost 1 base to trimming and J lost 8 bases; unmatched junction nucleotides: 15. This CDR3 contains 19 residues. CDR1 is MNHNS, CDR2 SASEGT, per germline. DNA for the CDR3: TGTGCCAGCAGTGAAGAAGGACTAGCGGGAGGGAGACTAGGGGTGAAGCAGTACTTC. It codes for CASSEEGLAGGRLGVKQYF.

This rearrangement joins TRBV12-3 or TRBV12-4 to TRBJ2-7; 8 positions agree with TRBD2. Germline trimming cut 6 bases from V and 2 bases from J; bases unmatched to any gene: 6. CDR3 length: 14 amino acids. The CDR3 region has the DNA TGTGCCAGCAGGTCCGGGGGGGATACCTACGAGCAGTACTTC. Its translation is CASRSGGDTYEQYF.

The chain combines TRBV29-1 with TRBJ1-1, with TRBD1 matching 7 bases. V lost 7 bases to trimming and J lost 2 bases; unmatched junction nucleotides: 7. The CDR3 length is 13 residues. CDR1 and CDR2 (germline): SQVTM, ANQGSEA. The CDR3 protein is CSATGQINTEAFF. The CDR3 DNA sequence: TGCAGCGCCACGGGACAGATCAACACTGAAGCTTTCTTT. The full variable domain, with the rest looked up from reference TRBV29-1 and TRBJ1-1, is SAVISQKPSRDICQRGTSLTIQCQVDSQVTMMFWYRQQPGQSLTLIATANQGSEATYESGFVIDKFPISRPNLTFSTLTVSNMSPEDSSIYLCSATGQINTEAFFGQGTRLTVV.

The chain has TRBV12-3 or TRBV12-4 and TRBJ2-1, with 11 bases fitting TRBD2. The junction had 7 bases not matched to a gene; V was cut back by 5 bases and J by 13 bases. CDR3 length: 13 amino acids. CDR3 coding DNA: TGTGCCAGCAGTGGTAGCGGGAGGGCCTTACAGTTCTTC. It specifies CASSGSGRALQFF.

The genes are TRBV4-1 and TRBJ2-5, with D possibly TRBD2 on 6 matching bases. Germline CDR1 is MGHRA and CDR2 is YSYEKL. Trimming took off 4 bases at V and 2 bases at J, with 14 bases between the two ends. The CDR3 is made up of 15 amino acids. The CDR3 DNA is TGCGCCAGCAGCCGGGGGGACCTATTGCAAGAGACCCAGTACTTC. This codes for CASSRGDLLQETQYF.

This clonotype was observed a few times. This chain connects TRBV10-3 to TRBJ1-4, with no clear D. Germline CDR1 ENHRY, CDR2 SYGVKD. The ends were cut back, 11 bases at V and 5 bases at J, with 15 bases in the middle. CDR3 size: 13 residues. CDR3 in DNA: TGTGCCTCGACCGGCAGCTCAAATGAAAAACTGTTTTTT. Its protein is CASTGSSNEKLFF.

This clonotype was counted only a few times. The chain is built from TRBV7-8 and TRBJ2-7, with D perhaps matching TRBD2 (5 bases). Trimming cost V 1 base and J 2 bases, with 12 bases left between them. Germline values: CDR1 SGHVS, CDR2 FQNEAQ. The CDR3 sequence is 15 residues long. CDR3 sequence (DNA): TGTGCCAGCAGCTTAGGTTCCCGAGGGACCTACGAGCAGTACTTC. Amino acid sequence: CASSLGSRGTYEQYF.

The rearrangement links TRBV18 to TRBJ2-7, with D perhaps TRBD1 or TRBD2 (5 bases each). Trimming left V 0 bases short and J 3 bases short, with 9 bases between. Germline CDR1 reads KGHSH; CDR2 reads LQKENI. The CDR3 totals 14 residues. The CDR3 DNA is TGTGCCAGCTCACCACCAGGGACGGGCTACGAGCAGTACTTC. As protein: CASSPPGTGYEQYF.